The present T cell receptor (beta chain) was sequenced within a study of cytotoxic CD8 clonotypes in ibrutinib-treated CLL. Sequencing used immunoSEQ multiplex PCR; TCRdb keeps in-frame clones, though not all of them. The table includes approximately 140,000 clones, approximately 77% detected once. Roughly 2 micrograms of genomic DNA, which was extracted from cryopreserved PBMCs, served as the material used for the TCR beta libraries. Trimming shortened V by 4 bases and J by 4 bases, and 11 bases separated the two germline ends. CDR3 size: 13 residues. CDR1 and CDR2 from the germline V gene are MDHEN and SYDVKM.

The clonotype was recovered from a human donor with chronic lymphocytic leukemia. This material consisted of PBMCs, taken after 12 months of ibrutinib treatment. The chain carries TRBV28 and TRBJ2-7; the D call may be TRBD1 or TRBD2 (6 bases each). The DNA of the CDR3 is TGTGCCAGCAGTTCCGGAGGGGGATACGAGCAGTACTTC. Translated, it gives CASSSGGGYEQYF.